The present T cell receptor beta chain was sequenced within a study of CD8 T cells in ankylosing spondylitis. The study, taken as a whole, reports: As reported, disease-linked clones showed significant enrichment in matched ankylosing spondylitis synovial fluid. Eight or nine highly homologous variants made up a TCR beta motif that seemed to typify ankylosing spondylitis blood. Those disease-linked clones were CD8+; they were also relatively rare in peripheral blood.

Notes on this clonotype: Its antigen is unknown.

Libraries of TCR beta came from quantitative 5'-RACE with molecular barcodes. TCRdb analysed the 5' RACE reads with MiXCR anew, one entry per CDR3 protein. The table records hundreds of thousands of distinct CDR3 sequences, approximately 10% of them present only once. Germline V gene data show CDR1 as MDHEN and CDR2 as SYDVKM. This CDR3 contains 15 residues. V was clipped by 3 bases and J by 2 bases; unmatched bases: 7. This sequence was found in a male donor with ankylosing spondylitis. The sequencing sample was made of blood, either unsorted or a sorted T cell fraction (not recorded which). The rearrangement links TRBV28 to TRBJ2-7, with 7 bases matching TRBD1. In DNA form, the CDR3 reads TGTGCCAGCAGTTTTCTCCCAGGGGGTCCCTACGAGCAGTACTTC. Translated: CASSFLPGGPYEQYF.